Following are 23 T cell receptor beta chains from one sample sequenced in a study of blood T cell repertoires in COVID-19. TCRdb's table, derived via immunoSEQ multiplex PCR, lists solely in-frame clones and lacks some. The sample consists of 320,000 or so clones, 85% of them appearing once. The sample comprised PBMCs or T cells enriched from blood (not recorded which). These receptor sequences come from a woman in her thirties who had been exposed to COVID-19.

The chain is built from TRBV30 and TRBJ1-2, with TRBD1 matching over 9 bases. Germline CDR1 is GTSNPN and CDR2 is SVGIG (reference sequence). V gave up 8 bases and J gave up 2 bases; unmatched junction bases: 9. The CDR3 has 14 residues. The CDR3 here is CATTGGRLNYGYTF. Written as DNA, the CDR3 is TGTGCCACCACAGGGGGCAGGTTAAACTATGGCTACACCTTC.

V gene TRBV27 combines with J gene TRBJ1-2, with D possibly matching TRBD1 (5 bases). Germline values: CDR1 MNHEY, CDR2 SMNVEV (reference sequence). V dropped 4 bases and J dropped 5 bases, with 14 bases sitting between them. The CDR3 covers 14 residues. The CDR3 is CASSSMDGGYGYTF. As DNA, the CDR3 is TGTGCCAGCAGTTCCATGGACGGGGGTTATGGCTACACCTTC.

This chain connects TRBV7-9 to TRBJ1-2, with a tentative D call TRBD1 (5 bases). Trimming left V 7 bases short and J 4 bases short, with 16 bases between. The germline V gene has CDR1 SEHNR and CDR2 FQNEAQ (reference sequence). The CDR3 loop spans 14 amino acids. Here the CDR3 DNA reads TGTGCCAGCACACGGGGGGTGCAGGGCTATGGCTACACCTTC. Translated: CASTRGVQGYGYTF.

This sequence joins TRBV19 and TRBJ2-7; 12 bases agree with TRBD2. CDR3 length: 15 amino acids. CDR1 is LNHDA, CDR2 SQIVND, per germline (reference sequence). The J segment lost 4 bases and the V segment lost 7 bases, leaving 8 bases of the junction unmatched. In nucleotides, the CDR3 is TGTGCCAGTAACCCCGGGACTAGCGGGTTTTACGAGCAGTACTTC. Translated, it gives CASNPGTSGFYEQYF.

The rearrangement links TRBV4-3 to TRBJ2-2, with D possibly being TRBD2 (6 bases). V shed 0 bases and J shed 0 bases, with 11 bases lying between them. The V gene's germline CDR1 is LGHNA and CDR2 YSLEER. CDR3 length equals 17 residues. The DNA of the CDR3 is TGCGCCAGCAGCCAAGATACCCGGGGGACGAACACCGGGGAGCTGTTTTTT. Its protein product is CASSQDTRGTNTGELFF.

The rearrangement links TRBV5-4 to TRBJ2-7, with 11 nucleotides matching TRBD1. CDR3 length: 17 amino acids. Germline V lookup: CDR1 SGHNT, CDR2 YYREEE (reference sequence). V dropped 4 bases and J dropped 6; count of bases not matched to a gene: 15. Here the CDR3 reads CASSPRTGGSGIGEQYF. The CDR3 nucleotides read TGTGCCAGCAGCCCACGGACAGGGGGCTCGGGTATCGGCGAGCAGTACTTC.

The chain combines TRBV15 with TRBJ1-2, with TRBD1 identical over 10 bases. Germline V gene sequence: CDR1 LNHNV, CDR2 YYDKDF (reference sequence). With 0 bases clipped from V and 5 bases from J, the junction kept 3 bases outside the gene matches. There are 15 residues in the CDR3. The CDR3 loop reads CATSRDLGQGYGYTF. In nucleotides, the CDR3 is TGTGCCACCAGCAGAGATCTGGGACAGGGGTATGGCTACACCTTC.

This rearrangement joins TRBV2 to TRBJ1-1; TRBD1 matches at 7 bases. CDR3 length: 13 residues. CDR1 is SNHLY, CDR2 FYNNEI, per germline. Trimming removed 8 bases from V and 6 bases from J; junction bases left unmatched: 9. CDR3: CASLLGTAAEAFF. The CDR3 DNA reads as TGTGCCAGCCTTCTCGGGACAGCGGCTGAAGCTTTCTTT.

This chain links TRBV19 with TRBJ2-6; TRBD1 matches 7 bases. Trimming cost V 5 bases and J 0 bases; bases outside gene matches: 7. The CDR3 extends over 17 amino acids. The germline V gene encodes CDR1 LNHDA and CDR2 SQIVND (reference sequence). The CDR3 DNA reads TGTGCCAGTAGTGTCCCAGGGACAGCCTCTGGGGCCAACGTCCTGACTTTC. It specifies CASSVPGTASGANVLTF. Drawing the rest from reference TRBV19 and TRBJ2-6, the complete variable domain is DGGITQSPKYLFRKEGQNVTLSCEQNLNHDAMYWYRQDPGQGLRLIYYSQIVNDFQKGDIAEGYSVSREKKESFPLTVTSAQKNPTAFYLCASSVPGTASGANVLTFGAGSRLTVL.

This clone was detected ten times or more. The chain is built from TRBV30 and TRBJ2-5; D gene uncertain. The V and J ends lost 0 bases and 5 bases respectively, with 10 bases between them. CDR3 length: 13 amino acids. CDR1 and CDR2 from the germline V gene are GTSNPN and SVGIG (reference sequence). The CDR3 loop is CAWSVRLRETQYF. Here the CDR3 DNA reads TGTGCCTGGAGTGTACGACTCCGGGAGACCCAGTACTTC.

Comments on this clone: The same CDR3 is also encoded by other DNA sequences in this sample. DNA for the CDR3: TGCAGTGCTAGAGACCTCGTGGAGCAGTACTTC. It codes for CSARDLVEQYF. This sequence joins TRBV20-1 and TRBJ2-7; no clear D gene. The CDR3 consists of 11 residues. Germline V gene sequence: CDR1 DFQATT, CDR2 SNEGSKA (reference sequence). The V end was cut by 0 bases, the J end by 7 bases, with 7 bases between.

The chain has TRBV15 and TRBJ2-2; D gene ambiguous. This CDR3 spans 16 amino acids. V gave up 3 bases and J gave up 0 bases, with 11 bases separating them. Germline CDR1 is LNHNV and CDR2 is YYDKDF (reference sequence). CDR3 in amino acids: CATSSPFLSNTGELFF. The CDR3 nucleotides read TGTGCCACCAGCAGCCCCTTCCTTTCGAACACCGGGGAGCTGTTTTTT.

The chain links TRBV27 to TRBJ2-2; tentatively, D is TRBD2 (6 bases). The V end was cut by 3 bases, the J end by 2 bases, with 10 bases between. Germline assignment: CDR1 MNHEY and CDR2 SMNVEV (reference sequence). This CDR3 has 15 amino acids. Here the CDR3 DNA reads TGTGCCAGCAGTTTTGAACTAGCCAACACCGGGGAGCTGTTTTTT. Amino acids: CASSFELANTGELFF.

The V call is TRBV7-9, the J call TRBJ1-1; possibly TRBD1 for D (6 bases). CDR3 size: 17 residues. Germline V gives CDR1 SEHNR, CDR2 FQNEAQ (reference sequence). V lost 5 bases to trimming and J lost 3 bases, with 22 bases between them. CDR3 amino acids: CASSRDISVVADTEAFF. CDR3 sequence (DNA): TGTGCCAGCAGCCGGGACATCTCGGTTGTCGCGGACACTGAAGCTTTCTTT.

The CDR3, as DNA: TGCGCCAGCAGCTTGGAAGGGACAGGGCCATCGTACGAGCAGTACTTC. Encoded protein: CASSLEGTGPSYEQYF. The chain recombines TRBV5-1 with TRBJ2-7, with 9 bases lining up with TRBD1. With 0 bases clipped from V and 4 bases from J, the junction kept 8 bases outside the gene matches. There are 16 residues in the CDR3. CDR1 and CDR2 (germline): SGHRS, YFSETQ.

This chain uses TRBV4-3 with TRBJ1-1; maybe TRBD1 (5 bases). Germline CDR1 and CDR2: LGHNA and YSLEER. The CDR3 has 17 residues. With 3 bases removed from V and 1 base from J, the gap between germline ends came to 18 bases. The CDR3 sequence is CASSQFYTGTTNTEAFF. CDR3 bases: TGCGCCAGCAGCCAGTTCTATACCGGGACTACGAACACTGAAGCTTTCTTT.

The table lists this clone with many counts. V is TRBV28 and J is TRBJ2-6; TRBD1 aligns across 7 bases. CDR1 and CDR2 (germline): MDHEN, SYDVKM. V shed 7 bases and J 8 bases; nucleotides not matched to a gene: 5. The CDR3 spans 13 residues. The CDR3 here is CASTMTGSNVLTF. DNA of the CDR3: TGTGCCAGCACCATGACAGGGTCCAACGTCCTGACTTTC.

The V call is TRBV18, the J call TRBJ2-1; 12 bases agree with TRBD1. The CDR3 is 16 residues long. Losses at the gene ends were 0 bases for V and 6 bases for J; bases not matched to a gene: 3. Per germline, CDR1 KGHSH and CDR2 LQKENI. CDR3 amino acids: CASSPPGQGAVNEQFF. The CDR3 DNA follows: TGTGCCAGCTCACCACCGGGACAGGGGGCGGTCAATGAGCAGTTCTTC.

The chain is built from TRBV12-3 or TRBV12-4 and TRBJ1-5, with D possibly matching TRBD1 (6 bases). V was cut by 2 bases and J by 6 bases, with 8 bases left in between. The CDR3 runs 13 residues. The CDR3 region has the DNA TGTGCCAGCAGTTTAAGGGGGTCTCAGCCCCAGCATTTT. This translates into CASSLRGSQPQHF.

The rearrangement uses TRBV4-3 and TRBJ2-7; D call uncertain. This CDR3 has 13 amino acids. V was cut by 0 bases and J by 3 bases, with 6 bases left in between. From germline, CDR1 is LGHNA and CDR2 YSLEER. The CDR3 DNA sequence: TGCGCCAGCAGCCAAGATCAGGTCTACGAGCAGTACTTC. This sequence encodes CASSQDQVYEQYF.

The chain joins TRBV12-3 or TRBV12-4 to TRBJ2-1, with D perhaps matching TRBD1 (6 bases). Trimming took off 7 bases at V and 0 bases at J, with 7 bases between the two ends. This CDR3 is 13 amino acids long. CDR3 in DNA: TGTGCCAGCACGGACAGCTCCTACAATGAGCAGTTCTTC. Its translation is CASTDSSYNEQFF.

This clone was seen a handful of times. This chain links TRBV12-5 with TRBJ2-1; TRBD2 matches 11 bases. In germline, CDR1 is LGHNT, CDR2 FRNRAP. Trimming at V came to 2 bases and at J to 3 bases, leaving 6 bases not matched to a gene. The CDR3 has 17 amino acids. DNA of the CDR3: TGTGCTAGTGGTTTGTCAATAGCGGGAGGGTTCTACAATGAGCAGTTCTTC. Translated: CASGLSIAGGFYNEQFF.

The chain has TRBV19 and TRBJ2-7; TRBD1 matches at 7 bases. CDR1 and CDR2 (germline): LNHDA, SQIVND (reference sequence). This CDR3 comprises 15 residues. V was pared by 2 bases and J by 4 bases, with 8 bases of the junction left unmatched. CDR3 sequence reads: CASSIMDRTGYEQYF. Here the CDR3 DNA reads TGTGCCAGTAGTATAATGGACAGGACGGGGTACGAGCAGTACTTC.